This T cell receptor beta chain was observed in a study of long-term antiretroviral therapy in people with HIV. The assay, immunoSEQ v3.0, was run at survey level. This table comes from immunoSEQ multiplex PCR, and its TCRdb copy is limited to in-frame clones, with some not included. Altogether around 21,000 clones are present, around 84% being singletons, with the ten largest covering 3% to 3.5%. In the United States, treatment was given to all participants with HIV. CDR1 SGHNT and CDR2 YYREEE come from the germline V gene (reference sequence). Between the trimmed V and J ends, which lost 4 bases and 2 bases, there was a span of 22 bases. This CDR3 is 18 amino acids long.

This chain links TRBV5-4 with TRBJ2-1; the D gene could be TRBD1 or TRBD2 (5 bases each). Sequenced material: unsorted PBMCs, taken 1.9 years after starting antiretroviral therapy. The receptor comes from a woman aged 45-65 years with HIV. The CDR3 here is CASSLARRGPAAYNEQFF. CDR3 DNA sequence: TGTGCCAGCAGCCTAGCTAGAAGGGGCCCCGCGGCCTACAATGAGCAGTTCTTC.